The 20 T cell receptor beta chains reported below all come from one sample, sequenced in a study of OX40 agonist ivuxolimab in advanced cancers. Sequencing used immunoSEQ multiplex PCR; TCRdb keeps in-frame clones, though not all of them. Counted here are 15,000 to 20,000 clones, 65% to 90% occurring once; the ten biggest clones make up around 20%. The material was CD4+ or CD8+ T cells sorted from blood, obtained in a trial of the OX40 agonist ivuxolimab. These TCRs come from an adult with an advanced solid tumor such as melanoma, head and neck, liver or kidney cancer.

The chain has TRBV7-9 and TRBJ2-3; weak D call: TRBD2 (5 bases). V was clipped by 5 bases and J by 1 base, with 13 bases between them. The germline gives CDR1 SEHNR, CDR2 FQNEAQ (reference sequence). The CDR3 is made up of 15 amino acids. CDR3 region: CASSLGLERTDTQYF. The CDR3 region has the DNA TGTGCCAGCAGCCTCGGACTGGAACGCACAGATACGCAGTATTTT.

The chain has TRBV7-3 and TRBJ1-1; perhaps TRBD1 as D (6 bases). Between the trimmed V and J ends, which lost 5 bases and 7 bases, there was a span of 14 bases. Germline assignment: CDR1 SGHTA and CDR2 FQGTGA. CDR3 length: 13 residues. The CDR3 bases are TGTGCCAGCAGCCCAGGGACATCCCATGAAGCTTTCTTT. This sequence encodes CASSPGTSHEAFF.

The gene calls are TRBV6-4 and TRBJ1-5, with D uncertain. V was cut by 3 bases and J by 4 bases, with 7 bases left in between. CDR1 MRHNA and CDR2 SNTAGT come from the germline V gene. The CDR3 runs 13 residues. The CDR3 reads CASSDEVNQPQHF. The CDR3 coding sequence is TGTGCCAGCAGTGATGAGGTAAATCAGCCCCAGCATTTT.

The CDR3 DNA is TGTGCCAGCAGCCCCGGGACAGGGGCAAACACCGGGGAGCTGTTTTTT. Protein product: CASSPGTGANTGELFF. The gene calls are TRBV11-2 and TRBJ2-2; TRBD1 matches 10 bases. CDR3 size: 16 residues. Trimming removed 5 bases from V and 2 bases from J; junction bases left unmatched: 5. The germline V gene encodes CDR1 SGHAT and CDR2 FQNNGV.

This chain uses TRBV6-1 with TRBJ2-7, with D possibly being TRBD1 (6 bases). Germline V gives CDR1 MNHNS, CDR2 SASEGT. The CDR3 is 15 amino acids. V was shortened by 7 bases and J by 3 bases, with 19 bases between the two germline ends. DNA of the CDR3: TGTGCCAGCATCCCCCCGACAGGTAATTACTACGAGCAGTACTTC. Encoded protein: CASIPPTGNYYEQYF.

The chain's CDR3 is CASSIPGQGEYGYTF. DNA of the CDR3: TGTGCCAGTAGTATTCCCGGACAGGGCGAATATGGCTACACCTTC. The chain employs TRBV19 and TRBJ1-2, with 8 bases identical to TRBD1. The CDR3 spans 15 residues. With V trimmed by 3 bases and J by 5 bases, 8 bases remained unmatched. The germline V gene encodes CDR1 LNHDA and CDR2 SQIVND (reference sequence).

The V call is TRBV5-4, the J call TRBJ2-7, with a possible D match to TRBD2 (6 bases). Trimming removed 4 bases at V and 0 bases at J, with 14 bases between. Germline V gene data show CDR1 as SGHNT and CDR2 as YYREEE (reference sequence). The CDR3 sequence is 15 residues long. DNA of the CDR3: TGTGCCAGCAGCCCCTGGCGGGGACCCTCCTACGAGCAGTACTTC. It specifies CASSPWRGPSYEQYF.

The chain links TRBV18 to TRBJ1-1; D is uncertain. Germline lookup yields CDR1 KGHSH and CDR2 LQKENI. The CDR3 spans 12 residues. V lost 3 bases to trimming and J lost 3 bases, with 5 bases between them. CDR3 sequence (DNA): TGTGCCAGCTCACCCAGATACACTGAAGCTTTCTTT. Its protein is CASSPRYTEAFF. The full variable domain, rest sourced from reference TRBV18 and TRBJ1-1, is NAGVMQNPRHLVRRRGQEARLRCSPMKGHSHVYWYRQLPEEGLKFMVYLQKENIIDESGMPKERFSAEFPKEGPSILRIQQVVRGDSAAYFCASSPRYTEAFFGQGTRLTVV.

The chain employs TRBV2 and TRBJ2-5; D gene uncertain. This CDR3 has 14 amino acids. The germline V gene has CDR1 SNHLY and CDR2 FYNNEI. Trimming shortened V by 7 bases and J by 1 base, and 13 bases separated the two germline ends. The CDR3 nucleotides read TGTGCCAGCAAAAGGGTGGGCGGCCAAGAGACCCAGTACTTC. Protein sequence: CASKRVGGQETQYF.

This clone is a singleton in its sample. This chain joins TRBV21-1 and TRBJ2-7; no DNA check was done on the table's D call, TRBD2. TRBV21-1 is designated a pseudogene. The CDR3 contains 16 residues. The DNA of the CDR3 is TGTGCCAGCAGCAAAGCCCCAACTAGCCGTTCCTACGAGCAGTACTTC. Protein product: CASSKAPTSRSYEQYF.

The V call is TRBV28, the J call TRBJ1-5; D may be TRBD1 (5 bases). The germline gives CDR1 MDHEN, CDR2 SYDVKM. CDR3 length: 13 residues. Trimming removed 6 bases from V and 7 bases from J, with 13 bases in between. The CDR3 nucleotides read TGTGCCAGCAGCCAGGGAGTGGGACAGCCCCAGCATTTT. Protein sequence: CASSQGVGQPQHF.

This clone was picked up a small number of times. The chain uses TRBV28 and TRBJ2-7, with 9 positions matching TRBD2. V shed 3 bases and J 4 bases; nucleotides not matched to a gene: 1. The CDR3 totals 13 residues. CDR1 is MDHEN, CDR2 SYDVKM, per germline. CDR3 sequence: CASSFSGRYEQYF. The DNA for the CDR3 is TGTGCCAGCAGTTTCAGCGGGAGGTACGAGCAGTACTTC.

The chain combines TRBV9 with TRBJ2-6, with 7 bases identical to TRBD1. V was pared by 3 bases and J by 3 bases, with 3 bases of the junction left unmatched. The germline V gene encodes CDR1 SGDLS and CDR2 YYNGEE. This CDR3 is 15 amino acids long. The CDR3 region is CASSDRGGGANVLTF. The CDR3 bases are TGTGCCAGCAGCGACAGGGGCGGTGGGGCCAACGTCCTGACTTTC.

The chain links TRBV28 to TRBJ1-5; the D gene is possibly TRBD1 (6 bases). With 6 bases removed from V and 7 bases from J, the gap between germline ends came to 19 bases. Germline V gene sequence: CDR1 MDHEN, CDR2 SYDVKM. CDR3 length: 15 amino acids. CDR3 region: CASRAIGGAGQPQHF. The CDR3, as DNA: TGTGCCAGCAGGGCAATAGGGGGAGCGGGCCAGCCCCAGCATTTT.

This chain connects TRBV6-5 to TRBJ2-1, with a weak D call TRBD1 (6 bases). V was clipped by 5 bases and J by 0 bases, with 8 bases between them. There are 14 residues in the CDR3. Germline CDR1 and CDR2: MNHEY and SVGAGI. CDR3 amino acids: CASSTGNSYNEQFF. The CDR3, as DNA: TGTGCCAGCAGTACAGGGAACTCCTACAATGAGCAGTTCTTC.

J is TRBJ1-2 and V is TRBV19; TRBD1 aligns across 9 bases. Trimming cost V 5 bases and J 5 bases; bases outside gene matches: 3. The CDR3 sequence is 13 residues long. The germline CDR1 and CDR2 sequences are LNHDA and SQIVND (reference sequence). The CDR3 loop reads CASSSGQGYGYTF. The CDR3 DNA follows: TGTGCCAGTAGTTCGGGACAGGGTTATGGCTACACCTTC.

The V gene is TRBV7-9, the J gene TRBJ2-6, with a possible D match to TRBD2 (5 bases). The CDR3 covers 19 residues. V was pared by 1 base and J by 1 base, with 17 bases between. The germline CDR1 and CDR2 sequences are SEHNR and FQNEAQ (reference sequence). The CDR3 reads CASSLGRWENLSGANVLTF. The CDR3 bases are TGTGCCAGCAGCTTAGGTCGGTGGGAGAACCTTTCTGGGGCCAACGTCCTGACTTTC. Variable domain in full (rest from reference TRBV7-9 and TRBJ2-6): DTGVSQNPRHKITKRGQNVTFRCDPISEHNRLYWYRQTLGQGPEFLTYFQNEAQLEKSRLLSDRFSAERPKGSFSTLEIQRTEQGDSAMYLCASSLGRWENLSGANVLTFGAGSRLTVL.

The chain recombines TRBV7-9 with TRBJ1-2; the D gene is possibly TRBD1 (5 bases). Germline V CDR1 and CDR2: SEHNR, FQNEAQ (reference sequence). The CDR3 length is 16 residues. The V end lost 1 base, the J end lost 5 bases, and 17 bases lay between the germline ends. The CDR3 DNA reads as TGTGCCAGCAGCTTAGTACCGCCAACAGGCAGATATGGCTACACCTTC. As protein: CASSLVPPTGRYGYTF. The variable domain in full, completed from reference TRBV7-9 and TRBJ1-2, reads DTGVSQNPRHKITKRGQNVTFRCDPISEHNRLYWYRQTLGQGPEFLTYFQNEAQLEKSRLLSDRFSAERPKGSFSTLEIQRTEQGDSAMYLCASSLVPPTGRYGYTFGSGTRLTVV.

This sequence joins TRBV4-2 and TRBJ2-3; 11 bases are a match to TRBD2. The germline V gene encodes CDR1 LGHNA and CDR2 YNFKEQ. With 2 bases clipped from V and 1 base from J, the junction kept 2 bases outside the gene matches. The CDR3 loop spans 16 amino acids. CDR3 coding DNA: TGTGCCAGCAGCCAAACTAGCGGGAGTGGCACAGATACGCAGTATTTT. Protein: CASSQTSGSGTDTQYF.

The rearrangement uses TRBV6-5 and TRBJ2-7; a possible D gene is TRBD1 (6 bases). V was trimmed by 4 bases and J by 2 bases, leaving 15 bases between them. Germline values: CDR1 MNHEY, CDR2 SVGAGI. The CDR3 loop spans 15 amino acids. DNA of the CDR3: TGTGCCAGCAGTTCCAACAGGGATCCCCCCTACGAGCAGTACTTC. This encodes CASSSNRDPPYEQYF.